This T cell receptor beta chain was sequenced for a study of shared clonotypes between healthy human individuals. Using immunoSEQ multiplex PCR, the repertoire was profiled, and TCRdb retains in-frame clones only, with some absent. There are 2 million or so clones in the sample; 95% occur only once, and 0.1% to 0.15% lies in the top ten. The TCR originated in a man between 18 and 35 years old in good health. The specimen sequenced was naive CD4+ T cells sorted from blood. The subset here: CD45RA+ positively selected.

The CDR3 sequence: CASSLLAGDYNEQFF. CDR3 sequence (DNA): TGTGCCAGCAGCCTACTAGCGGGGGACTACAATGAGCAGTTCTTC. The chain combines TRBV7-9 with TRBJ2-1, with 11 positions matching TRBD2. J lost 3 bases, V lost 5 bases, and 3 bases had no gene match. The CDR3 runs 15 residues. Germline assignment: CDR1 SEHNR and CDR2 FQNEAQ (reference sequence).